The rows below give T cell receptor beta chains drawn from one sample of a study of CD8 T cells in Susac syndrome. MiXCR was run by TCRdb on the immunoSEQ multiplex PCR reads, yielding one entry per CDR3 protein. The sample has 250,000 to 300,000 distinct CDR3 sequences; approximately 85% are singletons. The sample consisted of CD8+ T cells from PBMCs. The receptor set was obtained from a human donor with multiple sclerosis. Each CDR3 is given with its conserved first and last residue. The order of the fields is D gene, J gene, V gene, clone size, CDR3 protein, CDR3 DNA. A D gene is named only where the DNA matches it firmly. Clone size appears in some rows only: once, few, many, or a class for an expanded clone.

. TRBJ1-2 TRBV10-3 . CAISTGSIYGYTF TGTGCCATCAGTACTGGGAGTATCTATGGCTACACCTTC
TRBD1 TRBJ1-5 TRBV6-1 . CASSKGDRGNGSNQPQHF TGTGCCAGCAGTAAGGGGGACAGGGGGAATGGTAGCAATCAGCCCCAGCATTTT
. TRBJ2-3 TRBV11-1 . CASSGGSATDTQYF TGTGCCAGCAGCGGGGGTAGTGCCACAGATACGCAGTATTTT
. TRBJ2-5 TRBV30 . CAWAAYQETQYF TGTGCCTGGGCGGCATACCAAGAGACCCAGTACTTC
. TRBJ2-2 TRBV28 few CASRTENTGELFF TGTGCCAGCAGGACCGAGAACACCGGGGAGCTGTTTTTT
. TRBJ2-5 TRBV15 . CATSKIVGETQYF TGTGCCACCAGCAAAATAGTGGGAGAGACCCAGTACTTC
. TRBJ1-1 TRBV27 . CASSLFDGTEAFF TGTGCCAGCAGTTTATTCGACGGGACTGAAGCTTTCTTT
TRBD2 TRBJ2-5 TRBV5-1 few CASSWGLVEETQYF TGCGCCAGCAGCTGGGGACTAGTTGAGGAGACCCAGTACTTC
. TRBJ1-2 TRBV28 few CASSLIKTVSGYTF TGTGCCAGCAGTTTAATTAAGACGGTTTCTGGCTACACCTTC
. TRBJ1-2 TRBV29-1 . CSVEWSYGYTF TGCAGCGTTGAATGGAGCTATGGCTACACCTTC
TRBD2 TRBJ2-7 TRBV9 . CASSGTSASYEQYF TGTGCCAGCAGCGGGACTAGCGCATCCTACGAGCAGTACTTC
TRBD1 TRBJ2-1 TRBV27 once CASSEAQGARGEQFF TGTGCCAGCAGTGAGGCGCAGGGGGCGCGGGGTGAGCAGTTCTTC
TRBD2 TRBJ2-7 TRBV4-3 few CASSQFSGSSYEQYF TGCGCCAGCAGCCAGTTTAGCGGGAGCTCCTACGAGCAGTACTTC
. TRBJ2-2 TRBV27 few CASSFSANTGELFF TGTGCCAGCAGTTTTTCGGCGAACACCGGGGAGCTGTTTTTT
TRBD2 TRBJ2-2 TRBV12-3/TRBV12-4 . CASSSYSGSPGELFF TGTGCCAGCAGTTCCTATAGCGGGAGTCCCGGGGAGCTGTTTTTT
. TRBJ2-1 TRBV28 . CASRRTSWSYNEQFF TGTGCCAGCAGACGTACTAGCTGGTCCTACAATGAGCAGTTCTTC
TRBD2 TRBJ2-5 TRBV12-3/TRBV12-4 . CASGLAESQETQYF TGTGCCAGTGGACTAGCGGAGTCCCAAGAGACCCAGTACTTC
. TRBJ2-2 TRBV6-2/TRBV6-3 . CASKTLQGVEVDTGELFF TGTGCCAGCAAAACCCTACAGGGAGTGGAAGTGGACACCGGGGAGCTGTTTTTT
TRBD1 TRBJ1-1 TRBV11-2 . CASRRPGQGGSEAFF TGTGCCAGCAGGCGTCCGGGACAGGGAGGGTCTGAAGCTTTCTTT
TRBD1 TRBJ1-2 TRBV2 . CASSEAVGQDYGYTF TGTGCCAGCAGTGAAGCGGTTGGACAGGACTATGGCTACACCTTC
. TRBJ1-2 TRBV5-4 . CASSLVFGSSDYGYTF TGTGCCAGCAGCTTGGTCTTTGGCAGCTCTGACTATGGCTACACCTTC
. TRBJ2-7 TRBV6-2/TRBV6-3 . CASSYGTPYEQYF TGTGCCAGCAGCTACGGGACCCCCTACGAGCAGTACTTC